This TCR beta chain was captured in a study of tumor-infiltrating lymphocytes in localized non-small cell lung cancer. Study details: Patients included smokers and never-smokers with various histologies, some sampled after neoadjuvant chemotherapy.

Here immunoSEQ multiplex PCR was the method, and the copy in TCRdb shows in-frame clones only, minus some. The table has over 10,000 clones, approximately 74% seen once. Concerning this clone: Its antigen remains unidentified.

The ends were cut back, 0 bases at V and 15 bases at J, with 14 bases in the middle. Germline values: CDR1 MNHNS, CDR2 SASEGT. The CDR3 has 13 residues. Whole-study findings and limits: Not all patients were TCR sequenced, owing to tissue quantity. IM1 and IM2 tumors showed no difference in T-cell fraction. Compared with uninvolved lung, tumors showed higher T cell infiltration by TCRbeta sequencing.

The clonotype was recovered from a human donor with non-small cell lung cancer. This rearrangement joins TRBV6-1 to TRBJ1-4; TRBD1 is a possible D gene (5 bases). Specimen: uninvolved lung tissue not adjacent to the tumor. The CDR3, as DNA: TGTGCCAGCAGTGAAGCGCGGGGGTCCCAGGTGTTTTTT. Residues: CASSEARGSQVFF.